These 7 T cell receptor beta chains came from one sample sequenced in a study of cytomegalovirus exposure and HLA in healthy donors. The PCR was carried out with 60 Vbeta primers and 13 Jbeta primers. The method was immunoSEQ multiplex PCR; TCRdb's version includes in-frame clones alone and lacks a portion of them. The table has 200,000 or so clones, approximately 84% seen once. Source material: PBMCs. The source is a woman aged 30 to 39 in good health and CMV-seropositive.

The chain employs TRBV27 and TRBJ2-1; D uncertain. With 6 bases removed from V and 3 bases from J, the gap between germline ends came to 6 bases. This CDR3 comprises 12 residues. CDR1 and CDR2 from the germline V gene are MNHEY and SMNVEV (reference sequence). The chain's CDR3 is CASRQDYNEQFF. In nucleotides, the CDR3 is TGTGCCAGCAGGCAGGACTACAATGAGCAGTTCTTC.

The chain recombines TRBV7-6 with TRBJ2-7; perhaps TRBD1 as D (6 bases). Germline CDR1 reads SGHVS; CDR2 reads FNYEAQ. Trimming left V 6 bases short and J 0 bases short, with 12 bases between. The CDR3 loop spans 14 amino acids. The CDR3 bases are TGTGCCAGCAGTGATCAGGGGAACTCCTACGAGCAGTACTTC. Translation gives CASSDQGNSYEQYF.

The chain couples TRBV5-4 to TRBJ2-7; 10 bases line up with TRBD1. Losses at the gene ends were 5 bases for V and 1 base for J; bases not matched to a gene: 6. This CDR3 contains 15 residues. Germline V gene lookup returns CDR1 SGHNT and CDR2 YYREEE (reference sequence). CDR3 coding DNA: TGTGCCAGCAGACCGCCGGGACAGGGGTCCTACGAGCAGTACTTC. It encodes CASRPPGQGSYEQYF.

Only a few counts were recorded for this clone. V gene TRBV9 combines with J gene TRBJ2-1; 7 bases match TRBD2. Germline values: CDR1 SGDLS, CDR2 YYNGEE. With V trimmed by 4 bases and J by 6 bases, 1 base remained unmatched. The CDR3 contains 12 residues. The CDR3 coding sequence is TGTGCCAGCAGCTCGGGGGGCAATGAGCAGTTCTTC. Residues: CASSSGGNEQFF.

The rearrangement joins TRBV5-4 to TRBJ2-5; 11 bases match TRBD2. V gave up 6 bases and J gave up 0 bases; unmatched junction bases: 7. The CDR3 consists of 16 residues. Germline CDR1 SGHNT, CDR2 YYREEE (reference sequence). The CDR3 reads CASKTSGGSYQETQYF. The CDR3 DNA is TGTGCCAGCAAAACTAGCGGGGGTTCGTACCAAGAGACCCAGTACTTC.

This clone has only one observation. The rearrangement links TRBV6-1 to TRBJ1-2, with TRBD1 matching over 9 bases. The germline V gene encodes CDR1 MNHNS and CDR2 SASEGT. This CDR3 spans 14 amino acids. The V gene end was trimmed by 5 bases and the J gene end by 9 bases; junction bases not matched to a gene: 10. In nucleotides, the CDR3 is TGTGCCAGCAGTAACGGGGGACAGGGTGATAGCTACACCTTC. Amino acids: CASSNGGQGDSYTF.

The chain carries TRBV19 and TRBJ2-5, with D possibly matching TRBD2 (6 bases). Germline V gene data show CDR1 as LNHDA and CDR2 as SQIVND (reference sequence). This CDR3 is built from 15 residues. The V end lost 1 base, the J end lost 2 bases, and 11 bases lay between the germline ends. CDR3 protein: CASSIGGGMQETQYF. As DNA, the CDR3 is TGTGCCAGTAGTATAGGTGGAGGGATGCAAGAGACCCAGTACTTC.